Below are 21 T cell receptor beta chains sequenced from a single sample in a study of shared T cell receptors in the human thymus. Produced via immunoSEQ multiplex PCR; TCRdb's table is partial and in-frame only. Of some 660,000 clones in the sample, 70% to 90% are singletons; the top ten hold about 0.0094%. A further study also used this sample, focusing on human thymus T cells.

Sequenced: thymocytes. The receptors were gathered from a boy in the first two years of life with a congenital heart defect.

This rearrangement joins TRBV14 to TRBJ2-3; a possible D gene is TRBD2 (6 bases). Trimming stripped 4 bases from V and 2 bases from J, with 16 bases between. This CDR3 is built from 16 residues. From germline, CDR1 is SGHDN and CDR2 FVKESK. Here the CDR3 DNA reads TGTGCCAGCAGCCCTGCCGGTGCGGGATCCACAGATACGCAGTATTTT. This translates into CASSPAGAGSTDTQYF.

Here the CDR3 reads CASSYGQGQESPLHF. CDR3 DNA sequence: TGTGCCAGCAGCTACGGACAGGGGCAGGAATCACCCCTCCACTTT. The genes are TRBV5-6 and TRBJ1-6; 9 positions agree with TRBD1. Germline V gives CDR1 SGHDT, CDR2 YYEEEE. V was pared by 3 bases and J by 10 bases, with 8 bases of the junction left unmatched. The CDR3 spans 15 residues.

The chain uses TRBV5-6 and TRBJ2-1, with 7 bases aligning to TRBD1. After removal of 3 bases from V and 15 bases from J, the junction contained 9 bases not matched to a gene. CDR1 is SGHDT and CDR2 is YYEEEE in the germline V gene. This CDR3 has 12 amino acids. CDR3 sequence: CASSSRGQPWFF. The CDR3, as DNA: TGTGCCAGCAGCTCAAGGGGGCAACCGTGGTTCTTC.

This clone appeared a single time. This chain links TRBV7-2 with TRBJ2-2, with a possible D match to TRBD2 (6 bases). V lost 7 bases and J lost 4, with 13 bases in between. The germline CDR1 and CDR2 sequences are SGHTA and FQGNSA. This CDR3 contains 14 residues. The CDR3 coding sequence is TGTGCCAGCAACCAGACTAGTCCCACCGGGGAGCTGTTTTTT. It specifies CASNQTSPTGELFF.

This clone was seen more than once but under ten times. The chain links TRBV6-4 to TRBJ2-1; TRBD1 matches 9 bases. V dropped 6 bases and J dropped 7; count of bases not matched to a gene: 10. Germline CDR1 reads MRHNA; CDR2 reads SNTAGT. The CDR3 is 15 amino acids. CDR3 in DNA: TGTGCCAGCAGCCCGGGGACAGGGATCAGGAATGAGCAGTTCTTC. Its protein is CASSPGTGIRNEQFF.

The V and J genes are TRBV27 and TRBJ1-5; 10 bases are shared with TRBD1. This CDR3 is 16 amino acids long. The germline V gene has CDR1 MNHEY and CDR2 SMNVEV (reference sequence). V was pared by 5 bases and J by 2 bases, with 6 bases of the junction left unmatched. The CDR3 loop reads CASSPRQGAGNQPQHF. For the CDR3, the DNA is TGTGCCAGCAGTCCCCGACAGGGGGCTGGCAATCAGCCCCAGCATTTT.

As concerns this clone: This sample also contains other DNA sequences that code for the same CDR3. The chain carries TRBV28 and TRBJ1-1; D call uncertain. V gave up 6 bases and J gave up 3 bases, with 11 bases separating them. The germline V gene has CDR1 MDHEN and CDR2 SYDVKM. The CDR3 sequence is 13 residues long. CDR3 protein: CASSPTGYTEAFF. The CDR3 nucleotides read TGTGCCAGCAGCCCGACCGGGTACACTGAAGCTTTCTTT.

The chain combines TRBV28 with TRBJ2-7; a weak D match, TRBD2 (8 bases). CDR1 and CDR2 from the germline V gene are MDHEN and SYDVKM. V gave up 5 bases and J gave up 5 bases, with 25 bases separating them. The CDR3 has 17 residues. The CDR3, as DNA: TGTGCCAGCAGTGGAGGACAGGAACCCAGCGGGGGCCACGAGCAGTACTTC. This sequence encodes CASSGGQEPSGGHEQYF.

The genes are TRBV30 and TRBJ2-3, with TRBD2 identical over 7 bases. Germline trimming cut 5 bases from V and 2 bases from J; bases unmatched to any gene: 10. The CDR3 sequence is 15 residues long. Germline V lookup: CDR1 GTSNPN, CDR2 SVGIG (reference sequence). CDR3 in amino acids: CAWENRLAHTDTQYF. In DNA, the CDR3 is TGTGCCTGGGAAAATAGACTAGCCCACACAGATACGCAGTATTTT.

The rearrangement uses TRBV5-1 and TRBJ1-2; D is uncertain. Trimming left V 4 bases short and J 4 bases short, with 17 bases between. The CDR3 sequence is 15 residues long. CDR1 SGHRS and CDR2 YFSETQ come from the germline V gene. As DNA, the CDR3 is TGCGCCAGCAGCACCGGGCCGGGAGTCGTCTATGGCTACACCTTC. Translation gives CASSTGPGVVYGYTF.

The rearrangement uses TRBV28 and TRBJ2-7; TRBD1 matches 9 bases. The V segment lost 4 bases and the J segment 2 bases; nucleotides outside the gene matches: 6. The CDR3 spans 15 residues. Germline V lookup: CDR1 MDHEN, CDR2 SYDVKM. The CDR3 protein is CASSWGQGSPYEQYF. The CDR3, as DNA: TGTGCCAGCAGTTGGGGACAGGGTTCCCCCTACGAGCAGTACTTC.

The V and J genes are TRBV11-1 and TRBJ2-7; maybe TRBD1 (6 bases). Germline V CDR1 and CDR2: SGHAT, FQDESV (reference sequence). The CDR3 has 18 residues. Trimming took 4 bases from V and 7 from J, leaving 29 bases between them. The CDR3 DNA reads as TGTGCCAGCAGCTCCAGCCCCCGGGACACCGGTAGGATGGGGGAGCAGTACTTC. It yields the protein CASSSSPRDTGRMGEQYF.

The genes are TRBV5-6 and TRBJ2-3; 7 bases are a match to TRBD2. The CDR3 loop spans 17 amino acids. Germline V gene lookup returns CDR1 SGHDT and CDR2 YYEEEE. Unmatched junction bases numbered 11, after V lost 0 bases and J lost 4 bases. The chain's CDR3 is CASSLEGRDYIADTQYF. Written as DNA, the CDR3 is TGTGCCAGCAGCTTGGAAGGGCGGGACTACATCGCAGATACGCAGTATTTT.

This chain joins TRBV9 and TRBJ1-5; a possible D gene is TRBD1 (6 bases). V was pared by 2 bases and J by 2 bases, with 11 bases between. The CDR3 loop spans 15 amino acids. CDR1 and CDR2 from the germline V gene are SGDLS and YYNGEE. CDR3 sequence (DNA): TGTGCCAGCAGCGTGTCAGGGGTGGGCAATCAGCCCCAGCATTTT. Its translation is CASSVSGVGNQPQHF. Using reference TRBV9 and TRBJ1-5 for the parts outside the CDR3, the full variable domain is DSGVTQTPKHLITATGQRVTLRCSPRSGDLSVYWYQQSLDQGLQFLIQYYNGEERAKGNILERFSAQQFPDLHSELNLSSLELGDSALYFCASSVSGVGNQPQHFGDGTRLSIL.

This rearrangement joins TRBV28 to TRBJ1-2, with no clear D. The CDR3 length is 14 residues. Per the germline V gene, CDR1 is MDHEN and CDR2 is SYDVKM. Trimming removed 4 bases from V and 5 bases from J, with 14 bases in between. For the CDR3, the DNA is TGTGCCAGCAGTTCGGGAGAATCCCAGTATGGCTACACCTTC. Amino acids: CASSSGESQYGYTF.

The chain is built from TRBV7-2 and TRBJ1-2; perhaps TRBD1 as D (5 bases). The CDR3 length is 19 residues. The V gene lost 1 base and the J gene lost 3 bases, with 24 bases spanning the gap. Germline CDR1 SGHTA, CDR2 FQGNSA. CDR3 in DNA: TGTGCCAGCAGCTTAGGGTTTAGGGTAATGGGGCTCGCCGACTATGGCTACACCTTC. Its translation is CASSLGFRVMGLADYGYTF.

The chain employs TRBV9 and TRBJ2-1; 8 positions agree with TRBD2. This CDR3 spans 16 amino acids. Germline lookup yields CDR1 SGDLS and CDR2 YYNGEE. V lost 0 bases, J lost 3 bases, and 5 bases stayed unmatched. The CDR3 spells CASSVVSGIGYNEQFF. The CDR3, as DNA: TGTGCCAGCAGCGTAGTTAGCGGGATAGGCTACAATGAGCAGTTCTTC.

V usage is TRBV11-2 and J usage is TRBJ1-6; no firm D call. The CDR3 extends over 15 amino acids. Germline CDR1 SGHAT, CDR2 FQNNGV. Trimming removed 0 bases at V and 7 bases at J, with 10 bases between. The CDR3 reads CASSLDPRRNSPLHF. CDR3 DNA sequence: TGTGCCAGCAGCTTAGATCCTAGACGCAATTCACCCCTCCACTTT.

The rearrangement joins TRBV30 to TRBJ2-3; 8 nucleotides match TRBD2. Trimming took 2 bases from V and 2 from J; bases not matched to a gene: 12. This CDR3 region has 17 residues. The germline V gene has CDR1 GTSNPN and CDR2 SVGIG (reference sequence). The CDR3 here is CAWSPLASGFNTDTQYF. Written as DNA, the CDR3 is TGTGCCTGGAGTCCTTTGGCTAGCGGGTTCAACACAGATACGCAGTATTTT.

The chain recombines TRBV30 with TRBJ1-2; D is undetermined. Looked up from germline, CDR1 is GTSNPN and CDR2 is SVGIG (reference sequence). The CDR3 runs 18 residues. With 0 bases removed from V and 2 bases from J, the gap between germline ends came to 22 bases. The CDR3 loop is CAWSVSSAGLSWNYGYTF. CDR3 in DNA: TGTGCCTGGAGTGTCAGTTCGGCAGGTTTATCGTGGAACTATGGCTACACCTTC.

The CDR3 reads CASSEGVGEQYF. The CDR3 bases are TGCGCCAGCAGCGAAGGGGTCGGCGAGCAGTACTTC. The genes are TRBV5-1 and TRBJ2-5; D may be TRBD1 (5 bases). The DNA end is more similar to TRBJ2-7, so the J call may be wrong. The CDR3 extends over 12 amino acids. The germline gives CDR1 SGHRS, CDR2 YFSETQ.